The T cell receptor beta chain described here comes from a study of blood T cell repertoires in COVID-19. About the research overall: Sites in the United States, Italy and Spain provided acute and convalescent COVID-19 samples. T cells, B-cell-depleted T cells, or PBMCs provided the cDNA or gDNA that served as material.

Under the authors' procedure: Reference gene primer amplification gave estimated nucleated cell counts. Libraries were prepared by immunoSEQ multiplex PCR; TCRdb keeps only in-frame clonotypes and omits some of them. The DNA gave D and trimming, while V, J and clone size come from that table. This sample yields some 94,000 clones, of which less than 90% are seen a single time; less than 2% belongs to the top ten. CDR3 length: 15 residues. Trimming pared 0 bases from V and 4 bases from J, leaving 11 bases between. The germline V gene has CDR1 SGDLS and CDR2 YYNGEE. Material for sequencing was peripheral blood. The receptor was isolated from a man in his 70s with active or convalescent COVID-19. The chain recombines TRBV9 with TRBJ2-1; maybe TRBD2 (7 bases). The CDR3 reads CASSVAGGVYNEQFF. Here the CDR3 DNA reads TGTGCCAGCAGCGTAGCGGGGGGCGTGTACAATGAGCAGTTCTTC.